This TCR beta chain was observed in a study of response to subunit inactivated influenza vaccine. This clonotype has only a few counts. MiXCR was run by TCRdb on the RT-PCR reads, yielding one entry per CDR3 protein. The sample lists approximately 170,000 distinct CDR3 sequences, less than 15% occurring once. V shed 5 bases and J 7 bases; nucleotides not matched to a gene: 10. From germline, CDR1 is SGHAT and CDR2 FQNNGV. This CDR3 has 16 amino acids. These data were also filed under a second study, of T cells expressing NK-cell markers. That work adds: Beta-chain TCR cDNA was generated via 5'RACE template switching with UMIs. Sorted CD3+CD56+NKG2C+, CD3+CD56+NKG2C- and CD3+CD56-NKG2C+ T cells supplied TCR beta repertoires. Within several experiments, an anti-gamma-delta TCR antibody kept the sorting limited to alpha-beta TCR T cells.

The origin of this receptor is a man aged 45-60 years who received an inactivated influenza vaccine. Sample: CD8+ T cells sorted from PBMCs, taken 12 days after vaccination. The rearrangement uses TRBV11-2 and TRBJ2-1; 11 nucleotides line up with TRBD2. The DNA of the CDR3 is TGTGCCAGCAGCCCGATTAGCGGGGGGGCCCGGAATGAGCAGTTCTTC. Translating it yields CASSPISGGARNEQFF.